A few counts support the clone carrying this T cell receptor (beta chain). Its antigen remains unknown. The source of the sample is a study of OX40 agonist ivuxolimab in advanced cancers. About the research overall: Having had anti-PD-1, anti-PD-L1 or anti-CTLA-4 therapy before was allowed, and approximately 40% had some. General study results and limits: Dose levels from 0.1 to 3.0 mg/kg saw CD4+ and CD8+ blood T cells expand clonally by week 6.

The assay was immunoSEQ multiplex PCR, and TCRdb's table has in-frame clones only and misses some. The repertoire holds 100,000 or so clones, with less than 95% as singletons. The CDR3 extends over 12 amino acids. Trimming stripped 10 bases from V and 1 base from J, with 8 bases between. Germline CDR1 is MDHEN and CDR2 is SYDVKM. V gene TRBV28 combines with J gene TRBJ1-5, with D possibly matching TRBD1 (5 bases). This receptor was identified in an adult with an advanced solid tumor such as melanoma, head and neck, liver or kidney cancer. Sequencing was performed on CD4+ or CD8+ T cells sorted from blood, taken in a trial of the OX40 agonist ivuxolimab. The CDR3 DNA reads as TGTGCCACCCGACAGAGCAATCAGCCCCAGCATTTT. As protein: CATRQSNQPQHF.